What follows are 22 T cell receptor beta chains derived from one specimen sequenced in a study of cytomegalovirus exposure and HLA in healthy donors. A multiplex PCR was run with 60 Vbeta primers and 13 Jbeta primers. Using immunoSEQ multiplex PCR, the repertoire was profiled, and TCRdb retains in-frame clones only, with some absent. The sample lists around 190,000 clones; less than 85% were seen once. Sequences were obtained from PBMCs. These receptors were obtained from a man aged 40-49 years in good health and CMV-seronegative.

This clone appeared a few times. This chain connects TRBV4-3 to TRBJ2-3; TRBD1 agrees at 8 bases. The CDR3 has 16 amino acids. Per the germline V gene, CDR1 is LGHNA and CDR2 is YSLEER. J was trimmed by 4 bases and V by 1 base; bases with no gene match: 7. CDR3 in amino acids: CASSQGGTGQSDTQYF. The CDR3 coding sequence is TGCGCCAGCAGCCAAGGAGGGACAGGACAATCAGATACGCAGTATTTT.

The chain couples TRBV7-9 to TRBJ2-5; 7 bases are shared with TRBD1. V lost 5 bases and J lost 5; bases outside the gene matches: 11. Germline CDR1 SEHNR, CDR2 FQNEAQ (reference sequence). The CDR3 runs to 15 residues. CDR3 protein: CASSRTGPMGETQYF. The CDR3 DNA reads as TGTGCCAGCAGCCGGACAGGCCCCATGGGGGAGACCCAGTACTTC.

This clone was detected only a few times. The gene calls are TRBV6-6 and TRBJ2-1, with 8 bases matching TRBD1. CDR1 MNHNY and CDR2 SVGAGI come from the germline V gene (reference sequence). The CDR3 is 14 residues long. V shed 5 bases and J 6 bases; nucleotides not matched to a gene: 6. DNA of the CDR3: TGTGCCAGCAGTAGCGGACAGGGTTCCAATGAGCAGTTCTTC. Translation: CASSSGQGSNEQFF.

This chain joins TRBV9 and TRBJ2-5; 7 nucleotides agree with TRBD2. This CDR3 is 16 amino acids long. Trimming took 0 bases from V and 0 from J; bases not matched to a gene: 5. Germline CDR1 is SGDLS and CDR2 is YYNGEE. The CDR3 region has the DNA TGTGCCAGCAGCGTAGATGAAGCGGGGTACCAAGAGACCCAGTACTTC. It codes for CASSVDEAGYQETQYF. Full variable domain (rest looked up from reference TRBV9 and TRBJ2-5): DSGVTQTPKHLITATGQRVTLRCSPRSGDLSVYWYQQSLDQGLQFLIQYYNGEERAKGNILERFSAQQFPDLHSELNLSSLELGDSALYFCASSVDEAGYQETQYFGPGTRLLVL.

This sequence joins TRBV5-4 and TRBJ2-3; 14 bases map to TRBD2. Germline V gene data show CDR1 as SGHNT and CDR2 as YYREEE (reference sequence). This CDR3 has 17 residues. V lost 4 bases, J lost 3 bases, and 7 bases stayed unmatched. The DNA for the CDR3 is TGTGCCAGCAGCGGGGGGACTAGCGGGAGAGGTACAGATACGCAGTATTTT. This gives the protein CASSGGTSGRGTDTQYF.

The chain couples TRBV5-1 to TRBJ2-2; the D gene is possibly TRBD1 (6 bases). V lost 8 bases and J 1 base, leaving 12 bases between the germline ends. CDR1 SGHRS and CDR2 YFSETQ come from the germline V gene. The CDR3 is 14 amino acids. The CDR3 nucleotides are TGCGCCAGTCAACGACAGGAGAACACCGGGGAGCTGTTTTTT. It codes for CASQRQENTGELFF.

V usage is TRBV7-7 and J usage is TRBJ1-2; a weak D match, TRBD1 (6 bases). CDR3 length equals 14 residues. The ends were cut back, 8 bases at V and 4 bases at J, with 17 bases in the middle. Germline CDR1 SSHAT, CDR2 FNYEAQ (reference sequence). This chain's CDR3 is CASEEDSESYGYTF. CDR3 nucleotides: TGTGCCAGCGAGGAGGACAGCGAGTCCTATGGCTACACCTTC.

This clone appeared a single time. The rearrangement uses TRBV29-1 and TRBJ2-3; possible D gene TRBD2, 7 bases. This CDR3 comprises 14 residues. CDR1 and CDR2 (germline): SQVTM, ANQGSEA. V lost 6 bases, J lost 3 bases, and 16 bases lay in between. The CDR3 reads CSVGRGDKTDTQYF. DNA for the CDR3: TGCAGCGTGGGGAGGGGGGATAAAACAGATACGCAGTATTTT.

DNA for the CDR3: TGTGCCAGCAGTTCCCCGACAGGGGAAGGTGAAAAACTGTTTTTT. This encodes CASSSPTGEGEKLFF. This chain links TRBV6-6 with TRBJ1-4; 8 positions match TRBD1. There are 15 residues in the CDR3. The germline gives CDR1 MNHNY, CDR2 SVGAGI (reference sequence). Unmatched junction bases numbered 8, after V lost 4 bases and J lost 7 bases.

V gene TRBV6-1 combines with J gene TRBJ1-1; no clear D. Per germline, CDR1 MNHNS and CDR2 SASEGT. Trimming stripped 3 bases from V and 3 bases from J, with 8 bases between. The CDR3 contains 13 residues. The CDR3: CASSDSVYTEAFF. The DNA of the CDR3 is TGTGCCAGCAGTGATTCCGTCTACACTGAAGCTTTCTTT.

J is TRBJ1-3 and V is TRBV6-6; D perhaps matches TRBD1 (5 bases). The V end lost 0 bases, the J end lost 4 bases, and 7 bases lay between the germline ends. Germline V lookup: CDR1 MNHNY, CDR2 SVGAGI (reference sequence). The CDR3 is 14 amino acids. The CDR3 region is CASSYSQGGNTIYF. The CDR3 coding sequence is TGTGCCAGCAGTTACTCTCAGGGCGGAAACACCATATATTTT.

CDR3 nucleotides: TGTGCCAGCAGCCCGGCCCCGGGGGGTTCACCCCTCCACTTT. Translation: CASSPAPGGSPLHF. The J gene is TRBJ1-6, the V gene TRBV14; the D gene is possibly TRBD1 (5 bases). V lost 4 bases and J 9 bases, leaving 13 bases between the germline ends. The CDR3 is 14 residues long. The germline CDR1 and CDR2 sequences are SGHDN and FVKESK.

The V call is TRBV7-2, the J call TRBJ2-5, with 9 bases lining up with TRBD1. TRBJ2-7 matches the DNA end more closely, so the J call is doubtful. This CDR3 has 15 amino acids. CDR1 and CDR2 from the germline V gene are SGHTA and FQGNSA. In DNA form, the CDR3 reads TGTGCCAGCAGCTTATCCGGGACAGGGCCCTACGAGCAGTACTTC. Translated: CASSLSGTGPYEQYF.

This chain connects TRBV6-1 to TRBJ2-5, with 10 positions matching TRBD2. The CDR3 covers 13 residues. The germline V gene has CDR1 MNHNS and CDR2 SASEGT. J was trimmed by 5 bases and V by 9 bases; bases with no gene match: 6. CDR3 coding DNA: TGTGCCAGTGGGCTAGCGGGAGTGGAGACCCAGTACTTC. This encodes CASGLAGVETQYF.

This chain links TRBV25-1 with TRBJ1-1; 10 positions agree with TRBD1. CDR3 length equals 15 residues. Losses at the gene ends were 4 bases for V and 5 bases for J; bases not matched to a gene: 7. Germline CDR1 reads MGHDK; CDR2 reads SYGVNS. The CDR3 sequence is CASSALRDRGTEAFF. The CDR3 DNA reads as TGTGCCAGCAGTGCCCTCCGGGACAGGGGAACTGAAGCTTTCTTT.

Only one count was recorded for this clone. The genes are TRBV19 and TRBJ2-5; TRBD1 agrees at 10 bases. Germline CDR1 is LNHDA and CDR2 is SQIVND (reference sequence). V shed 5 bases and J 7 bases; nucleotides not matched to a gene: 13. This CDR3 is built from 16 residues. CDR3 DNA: TGTGCCAGTAGTTCACCGACAGGGGGCAATTTTGGGACCCAGTACTTC. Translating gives CASSSPTGGNFGTQYF.

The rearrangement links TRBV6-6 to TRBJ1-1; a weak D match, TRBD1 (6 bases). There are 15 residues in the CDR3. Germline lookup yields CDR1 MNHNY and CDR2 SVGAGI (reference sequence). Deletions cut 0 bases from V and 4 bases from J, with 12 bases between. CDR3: CASSYSRVGGTEAFF. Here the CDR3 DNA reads TGTGCCAGCAGTTACTCAAGGGTAGGGGGCACTGAAGCTTTCTTT.

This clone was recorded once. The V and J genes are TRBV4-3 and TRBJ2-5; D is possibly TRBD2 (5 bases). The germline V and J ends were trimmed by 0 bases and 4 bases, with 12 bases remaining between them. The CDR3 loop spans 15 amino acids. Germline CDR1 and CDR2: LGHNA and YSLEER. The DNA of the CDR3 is TGCGCCAGCAGCCAAGATAAACCCGGAGGAGAGACCCAGTACTTC. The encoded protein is CASSQDKPGGETQYF.

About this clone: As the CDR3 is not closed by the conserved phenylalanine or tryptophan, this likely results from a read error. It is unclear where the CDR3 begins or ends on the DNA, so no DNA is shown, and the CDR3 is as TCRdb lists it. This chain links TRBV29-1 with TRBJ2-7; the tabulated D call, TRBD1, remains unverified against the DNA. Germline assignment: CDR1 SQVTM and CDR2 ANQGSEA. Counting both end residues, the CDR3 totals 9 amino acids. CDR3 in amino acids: CSAEKVDSL.

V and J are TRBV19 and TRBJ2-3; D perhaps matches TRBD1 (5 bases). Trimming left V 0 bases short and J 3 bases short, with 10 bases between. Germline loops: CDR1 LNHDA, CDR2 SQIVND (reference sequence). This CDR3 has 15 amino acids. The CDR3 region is CASSIDIAGTDTQYF. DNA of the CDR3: TGTGCCAGTAGTATAGATATCGCAGGGACAGATACGCAGTATTTT.

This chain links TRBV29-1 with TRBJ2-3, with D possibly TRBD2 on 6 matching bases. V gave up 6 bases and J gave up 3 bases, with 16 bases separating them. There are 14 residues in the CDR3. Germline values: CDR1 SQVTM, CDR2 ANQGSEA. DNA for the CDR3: TGCAGCGTCCGGGACTCGAGGACGACAGATACGCAGTATTTT. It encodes CSVRDSRTTDTQYF.

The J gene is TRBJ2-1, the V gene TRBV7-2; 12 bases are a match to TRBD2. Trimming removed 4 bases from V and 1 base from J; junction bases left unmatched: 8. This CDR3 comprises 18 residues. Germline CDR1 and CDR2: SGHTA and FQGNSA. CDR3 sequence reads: CASSSASGRAGSYNEQFF. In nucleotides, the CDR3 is TGTGCCAGCAGCTCCGCTAGCGGGAGGGCCGGTTCCTACAATGAGCAGTTCTTC. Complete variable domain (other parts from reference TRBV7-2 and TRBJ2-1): GAGVSQSPSNKVTEKGKDVELRCDPISGHTALYWYRQSLGQGLEFLIYFQGNSAPDKSGLPSDRFSAERTGGSVSTLTIQRTQQEDSAVYLCASSSASGRAGSYNEQFFGPGTRLTVL.